The 32 T cell receptor beta chains given below trace back to one sample, sequenced in a study of T cells in Graves' hyperthyroidism and ophthalmopathy. RNA transcripts provided the source from which TCR beta CDR3 regions were amplified. HTBI primers were employed in a first-round RT-PCR of the TCR CDR3. TCRdb called the multiplex PCR reads again in MiXCR, with one record for every CDR3 protein. In the table there are a few hundred thousand distinct CDR3 sequences, less than 15% of which are singletons. Sequenced: blood. These receptors were taken from a woman between 40 and 50 years old with Graves' hyperthyroidism.

This clonotype has only a few counts. This chain joins TRBV12-3 or TRBV12-4 and TRBJ2-2, with 9 bases lining up with TRBD2. The trim removed 4 bases at V and 5 bases at J, leaving 5 bases unmatched. The CDR3 runs to 15 residues. CDR3 residues: CASSWSGRRTGELFF. The CDR3, as DNA: TGTGCCAGCAGTTGGAGCGGGAGGCGAACCGGGGAGCTGTTTTTT.

This clonotype was detected only a few times. This chain joins TRBV5-1 and TRBJ2-3; D call uncertain. V lost 3 bases and J lost 1, with 12 bases in between. The CDR3 totals 15 residues. Germline CDR1 reads SGHRS; CDR2 reads YFSETQ. The CDR3 region has the DNA TGCGCCAGCAGCTCCATGGCAGTGCGCACAGATACGCAGTATTTT. Encoded protein: CASSSMAVRTDTQYF.

The chain links TRBV19 to TRBJ2-7, with 9 bases aligning to TRBD1. From germline, CDR1 is LNHDA and CDR2 SQIVND (reference sequence). This CDR3 is 15 amino acids long. J gave up 5 bases and V 5 bases, and 10 bases lay outside the gene matches. The CDR3 DNA sequence: TGTGCCAGTAGTGCGGGACAGGGAGCCCTGCACGAGCAGTACTTC. Its protein is CASSAGQGALHEQYF.

The chain is built from TRBV28 and TRBJ2-7; tentatively, D is TRBD2 (5 bases). Germline CDR1 reads MDHEN; CDR2 reads SYDVKM. V gave up 3 bases and J gave up 9 bases, with 15 bases separating them. The CDR3 is made up of 13 amino acids. DNA of the CDR3: TGTGCCAGCAGTTTCGGAGCCCTAGCAGGGCAGTACTTC. It specifies CASSFGALAGQYF. The full variable domain, with the rest looked up from reference TRBV28 and TRBJ2-7, is DVKVTQSSRYLVKRTGEKVFLECVQDMDHENMFWYRQDPGLGLRLIYFSYDVKMKEKGDIPEGYSVSREKKERFSLILESASTNQTSMYLCASSFGALAGQYFGPGTRLTVT.

This clonotype was observed many times. The chain uses TRBV5-1 and TRBJ2-1, with D perhaps TRBD1 or TRBD2 (5 bases each). The V end was cut by 0 bases, the J end by 7 bases, with 17 bases between. Germline assignment: CDR1 SGHRS and CDR2 YFSETQ. This CDR3 has 16 residues. The CDR3 region is CASSLAWAGGGNEQFF. The CDR3 DNA sequence: TGCGCCAGCAGCTTGGCCTGGGCGGGTGGGGGAAATGAGCAGTTCTTC.

The chain combines TRBV7-8 with TRBJ1-1; weak D call: TRBD1 (5 bases). The CDR3 is made up of 19 amino acids. Trimming cost V 2 bases and J 1 base, with 23 bases left between them. Germline V gene sequence: CDR1 SGHVS, CDR2 FQNEAQ. The CDR3 spells CASSLRASGIWVTNTEAFF. The CDR3 DNA follows: TGTGCCAGCAGCTTAAGGGCCTCAGGGATATGGGTTACGAACACTGAAGCTTTCTTT.

Of note for this clonotype: A much bigger clone sits one base away, suggesting this may be a read error. The chain couples TRBV3-1 to TRBJ2-7; D perhaps matches TRBD2 (6 bases). The CDR3 extends over 11 amino acids. Germline V gene sequence: CDR1 LGHDT, CDR2 YNNKEL (reference sequence). Here the CDR3 reads CASSQDYEQCF. In nucleotides, the CDR3 is TGTGCCAGCAGCCAGGACTACGAGCAGTGCTTC.

This clonotype was counted only a few times. V is TRBV6-1 and J is TRBJ1-5; D is possibly TRBD1 (6 bases). The germline V and J ends were trimmed by 6 bases and 1 base, with 13 bases remaining between them. Germline V gives CDR1 MNHNS, CDR2 SASEGT. This CDR3 is 15 amino acids long. CDR3 region: CASRRTERSNQPQHF. DNA of the CDR3: TGTGCCAGCAGACGGACAGAGCGCAGCAATCAGCCCCAGCATTTT.

This clonotype was picked up many times. This chain joins TRBV5-8 and TRBJ2-3; TRBD2 is a possible D gene (6 bases). V lost 2 bases to trimming and J lost 1 base, with 14 bases between them. Germline assignment: CDR1 SGHTS and CDR2 YDEGEE. The CDR3 has 16 residues. As DNA, the CDR3 is TGTGCCAGCAGCTTTTATGGGTCTAGCGGCACAGATACGCAGTATTTT. It codes for CASSFYGSSGTDTQYF. Supplemented by reference TRBV5-8 and TRBJ2-3, the full variable domain reads EAGVTQSPTHLIKTRGQQATLRCSPISGHTSVYWYQQALGLGLQFLLWYDEGEERNRGNFPPRFSGRQFPNYSSELNVNALELEDSALYLCASSFYGSSGTDTQYFGPGTRLTVL.

This clonotype turned up a few times. The chain links TRBV5-5 to TRBJ2-7; TRBD2 aligns across 8 bases. CDR1 is SGHKS, CDR2 YYEKEE, per germline (reference sequence). The trim removed 0 bases at V and 2 bases at J, leaving 4 bases unmatched. This CDR3 is 15 amino acids long. The CDR3: CASSLAASGPYEQYF. The CDR3 nucleotides are TGTGCCAGCAGCTTGGCCGCTAGCGGGCCCTACGAGCAGTACTTC.

This clonotype was counted at least ten times. A single base separates this from a much larger clone, so it may be a read error. The rearrangement links TRBV12-3 or TRBV12-4 to TRBJ2-3; 14 nucleotides agree with TRBD2. J gave up 4 bases and V 6 bases, and 6 bases lay outside the gene matches. The CDR3 is 16 amino acids. CDR3 loop: CASSPGTSGSPDTQYF. The DNA for the CDR3 is TGTGCCAGCAGCCCCGGGACTAGCGGGAGCCCAGATACGCAGTATTTT.

The chain uses TRBV28 and TRBJ2-2; 13 bases are a match to TRBD2. This CDR3 contains 15 residues. Trimming at V came to 6 bases and at J to 5 bases, leaving 3 bases not matched to a gene. The V gene's germline CDR1 is MDHEN and CDR2 SYDVKM. The CDR3 nucleotides are TGTGCCAGCAGCACTAGCGGGAGGGGTACCGGGGAGCTGTTTTTT. Residues: CASSTSGRGTGELFF.

The chain is built from TRBV7-2 and TRBJ1-1; perhaps TRBD1 as D (6 bases). Trimming left V 1 base short and J 6 bases short, with 21 bases between. In germline, CDR1 is SGHTA, CDR2 FQGNSA. The CDR3 spans 17 residues. CDR3 in DNA: TGTGCCAGCAGCTTAGAACCTACAGGGCGGTCCGTCTCTGAAGCTTTCTTT. Translating it yields CASSLEPTGRSVSEAFF.

This clonotype was observed many times. CDR3: CASSSGGAGGKETQYF. CDR3 sequence (DNA): TGTGCCAGCAGTTCCGGAGGGGCGGGAGGGAAAGAGACCCAGTACTTC. This chain joins TRBV28 and TRBJ2-5, with 9 bases aligning to TRBD2. Germline V CDR1 and CDR2: MDHEN, SYDVKM. The CDR3 extends over 16 amino acids. V shed 4 bases and J 3 bases; nucleotides not matched to a gene: 9.

On this clonotype itself: A much larger clone lies a single base off, so this may be a read error. The chain is built from TRBV29-1 and TRBJ1-5, with unresolved D. Germline V gene data show CDR1 as SQVTM and CDR2 as ANQGSEA. This CDR3 has 15 residues. V shed 6 bases and J shed 2 bases, with 17 bases lying between them. This CDR3 reads CSVAIGGTGNQPQHF. CDR3 bases: TGCAGCGTGGCCATTGGCGGAACTGGCAATCAGCCCCAGCATTTT.

This clonotype was counted between two and nine times. The rearrangement links TRBV4-2 to TRBJ1-2, with TRBD1 as a possible D gene (5 bases). CDR1 is LGHNA, CDR2 YNFKEQ, per germline. This CDR3 region has 16 residues. V lost 0 bases, J lost 3 bases, and 14 bases lay in between. The CDR3 DNA reads as TGTGCCAGCAGCCAAGATCCTAGGGTGGGGGACTATGGCTACACCTTC. It codes for CASSQDPRVGDYGYTF.

This clonotype was counted only a few times. This may arise from a read error, as a much more abundant clone is one base away. The chain has TRBV7-3 and TRBJ2-5; D gene uncertain. The CDR3 extends over 13 amino acids. The V and J ends lost 2 bases and 0 bases respectively, with 4 bases between them. CDR1 is SGHTA and CDR2 is FQGTGA in the germline V gene. CDR3 residues: CASSLGNQETQYF. In DNA form, the CDR3 reads TGTGCCAGCAGCTTAGGGAACCAAGAGACCCAGTACTTC.

This clonotype showed up many times. V usage is TRBV10-3 and J usage is TRBJ1-1, with D possibly matching TRBD1 (5 bases). Trimming pared 3 bases from V and 6 bases from J, leaving 11 bases between. Germline values: CDR1 ENHRY, CDR2 SYGVKD. The CDR3 spans 13 residues. CDR3 in amino acids: CAISDRGDAEAFF. In DNA, the CDR3 is TGTGCCATCAGTGACCGAGGGGACGCTGAAGCTTTCTTT.

About this clonotype itself: This likely comes from a read error, as the CDR3 has no conserved phenylalanine or tryptophan at its end. V usage is TRBV11-2 and J usage is TRBJ2-1; no firm D call. The better agreement between TRBJ2-7 and the DNA end casts doubt on the J call. The CDR3 length is 11 residues. CDR1 is SGHAT and CDR2 is FQNNGV in the germline V gene. The CDR3 region has the DNA TGTACCAGCAGCTCCCCCTACGAGCAGTACTCC. Protein: CTSSSPYEQYS.

This clonotype was recorded many times. The V and J genes are TRBV20-1 and TRBJ2-3; 13 bases are shared with TRBD2. The germline gives CDR1 DFQATT, CDR2 SNEGSKA (reference sequence). V lost 5 bases and J lost 2; bases outside the gene matches: 10. The CDR3 totals 17 residues. CDR3 loop: CSAPGLAGVLSTDTQYF. The CDR3 nucleotides read TGCAGTGCTCCCGGACTAGCGGGAGTACTTTCCACAGATACGCAGTATTTT.

In its sample, this clonotype was seen a few times. The chain uses TRBV24-1 and TRBJ2-2; 12 bases align to TRBD1. The germline CDR1 and CDR2 sequences are KGHDR and SFDVKD. V trimming: 4 bases; J trimming: 5 bases; junction bases outside the gene matches: 4. The CDR3 covers 16 residues. The CDR3 spells CATSEPGQGATGELFF. Written as DNA, the CDR3 is TGTGCCACCAGTGAGCCGGGACAGGGGGCAACCGGGGAGCTGTTTTTT.

Turning to this clonotype: Given the absence of the conserved phenylalanine or tryptophan at the CDR3 end, a read error is likely. The chain joins TRBV6-5 to TRBJ2-3; 7 bases match TRBD2. J lost 5 bases, V lost 2 bases, and 7 bases had no gene match. CDR1 is MNHEY, CDR2 SVGAGI, per germline. This CDR3 region has 15 residues. The CDR3 DNA sequence: TGTGCCAGCAGTTACGCCGGGGGGAGACAAGATACGCAGTATTCT. Protein product: CASSYAGGRQDTQYS.

In this sample, this clonotype turned up many times. This rearrangement joins TRBV2 to TRBJ2-3; D not resolved. V was shortened by 4 bases and J by 3 bases, with 8 bases between the two germline ends. Germline lookup yields CDR1 SNHLY and CDR2 FYNNEI. The CDR3 covers 13 residues. The CDR3 DNA follows: TGTGCCAGCAGTGTTGGGGTTACAGATACGCAGTATTTT. Translation: CASSVGVTDTQYF. Using reference TRBV2 and TRBJ2-3 for the parts outside the CDR3, the full variable domain is EPEVTQTPSHQVTQMGQEVILRCVPISNHLYFYWYRQILGQKVEFLVSFYNNEISEKSEIFDDQFSVERPDGSNFTLKIRSTKLEDSAMYFCASSVGVTDTQYFGPGTRLTVL.

This clonotype was counted at least ten times. The gene calls are TRBV20-1 and TRBJ2-5; tentatively, D is TRBD2 (6 bases). Germline-derived CDR1 and CDR2 are DFQATT and SNEGSKA (reference sequence). V was trimmed by 6 bases and J by 5 bases, leaving 16 bases between them. The CDR3 totals 13 residues. CDR3 loop: CSAEMSGEETQYF. In nucleotides, the CDR3 is TGCAGTGCCGAAATGTCGGGAGAGGAGACCCAGTACTTC.

The chain uses TRBV4-1 and TRBJ2-7, with TRBD1 identical over 12 bases. CDR1 and CDR2 (germline): MGHRA, YSYEKL. V lost 0 bases to trimming and J lost 6 bases; unmatched junction nucleotides: 9. The CDR3 covers 17 residues. DNA of the CDR3: TGCGCCAGCAGCCAAGATCCCGGGACAGGGGGCTTTGGCGAGCAGTACTTC. As protein: CASSQDPGTGGFGEQYF.

This clonotype was counted ten times or more. The chain couples TRBV12-3 or TRBV12-4 to TRBJ1-5; D uncertain. The CDR3 extends over 12 amino acids. V shed 6 bases and J shed 4 bases, with 7 bases lying between them. The CDR3 DNA follows: TGTGCCAGCAGCCTAAGGAATCAGCCCCAGCATTTT. It is translated as CASSLRNQPQHF.

This clonotype was counted many times. The chain employs TRBV5-1 and TRBJ2-3, with unresolved D. The CDR3 covers 14 residues. Trimming removed 6 bases from V and 3 bases from J, with 14 bases in between. Germline CDR1 is SGHRS and CDR2 is YFSETQ. The CDR3 nucleotides read TGCGCCAGCACCCACGTGGAACTTACAGATACGCAGTATTTT. This encodes CASTHVELTDTQYF.

This clonotype was observed at least ten times. The chain recombines TRBV20-1 with TRBJ2-1; 8 bases agree with TRBD2. The CDR3 runs 15 residues. The trim removed 0 bases at V and 7 bases at J, leaving 8 bases unmatched. Per germline, CDR1 DFQATT and CDR2 SNEGSKA (reference sequence). DNA for the CDR3: TGCAGTGCTAGAGATCCTTTAGCGGGATTTAATGAGCAGTTCTTC. The encoded protein is CSARDPLAGFNEQFF.

This clonotype was observed at least ten times. The CDR3 sequence is CASSEPARVSYEQYF. The DNA for the CDR3 is TGCGCCAGCAGTGAGCCCGCTAGGGTGTCCTACGAGCAGTACTTC. The chain couples TRBV10-2 to TRBJ2-7; no definite D call. Deletions cut 2 bases from V and 1 base from J, with 12 bases between. The CDR3 spans 15 residues. Germline assignment: CDR1 WSHSY and CDR2 SAAADI.

This clonotype was recorded at least ten times. The chain is built from TRBV20-1 and TRBJ2-7; possibly TRBD2 for D (5 bases). Germline values: CDR1 DFQATT, CDR2 SNEGSKA (reference sequence). The V and J ends lost 5 bases and 7 bases respectively, with 15 bases between them. The CDR3 is 12 residues long. CDR3 DNA: TGCAGTGCTCCACGACCTTCGGGGGAGCAGTACTTC. The encoded protein is CSAPRPSGEQYF.

This clonotype was detected ten times or more. The chain recombines TRBV10-3 with TRBJ1-4, with 8 bases lining up with TRBD1. Per germline, CDR1 ENHRY and CDR2 SYGVKD. V shed 5 bases and J 8 bases; nucleotides not matched to a gene: 7. The CDR3 loop spans 14 amino acids. CDR3 in amino acids: CAISPDRDREKLFF. CDR3 coding DNA: TGTGCCATCAGTCCGGACAGGGATAGGGAAAAACTGTTTTTT.

This clonotype came up many times. The chain couples TRBV20-1 to TRBJ1-4; the D gene is possibly TRBD1 (5 bases). The length of the CDR3 is 16 residues. Per the germline V gene, CDR1 is DFQATT and CDR2 is SNEGSKA (reference sequence). Trimming stripped 0 bases from V and 4 bases from J, with 15 bases between. CDR3 region: CSARDLRGGINEKLFF. As DNA, the CDR3 is TGCAGTGCTAGAGATCTTAGGGGAGGGATTAATGAAAAACTGTTTTTT.